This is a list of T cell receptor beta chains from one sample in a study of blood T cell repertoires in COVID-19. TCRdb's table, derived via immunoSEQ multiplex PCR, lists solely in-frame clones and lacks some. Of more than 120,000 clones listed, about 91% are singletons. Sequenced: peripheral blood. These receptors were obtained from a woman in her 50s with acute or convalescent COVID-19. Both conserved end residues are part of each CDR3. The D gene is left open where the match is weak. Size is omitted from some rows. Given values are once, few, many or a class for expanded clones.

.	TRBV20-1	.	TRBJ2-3	TGCAGTGCTAGCGTCACAGATACGCAGTATTTT	CSASVTDTQYF
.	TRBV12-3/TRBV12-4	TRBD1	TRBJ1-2	TGTGCCAGCAGTGCAGGGACAGACTATGGCTACACCTTC	CASSAGTDYGYTF
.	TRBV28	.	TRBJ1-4	TGTGCCAGCAGTTTTCAGGGGCCTAATGAAAAACTGTTTTTT	CASSFQGPNEKLFF
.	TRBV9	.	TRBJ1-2	TGTGCCAGCAGCGTCCTCTTAGAGGGCTATGGCTACACCTTC	CASSVLLEGYGYTF
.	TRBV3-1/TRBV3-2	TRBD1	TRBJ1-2	TGTGCCAGCAGCCCCGGACAGGGACCTGGCTACACCTTC	CASSPGQGPGYTF
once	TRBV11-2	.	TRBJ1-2	TGTGCGGGGGGGAACGGCTACACCTTC	CAGGNGYTF
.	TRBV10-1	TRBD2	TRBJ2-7	TGCGCCAGCAGTCGCTTAGGACTAGCGGGCCCTCCCTACGAGCAGTACTTC	CASSRLGLAGPPYEQYF
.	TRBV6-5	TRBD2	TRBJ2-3	TGTGCCAGCCCTTATCCGGGACTAGTTACAGATACGCAGTATTTT	CASPYPGLVTDTQYF
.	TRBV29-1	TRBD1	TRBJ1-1	TGCAGCGTTTACCGGAGGACAGGGGGTGGAACTGAAGCTTTCTTT	CSVYRRTGGGTEAFF
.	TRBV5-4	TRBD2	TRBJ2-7	TGTGCCAGCAGCTTGGAACTAGCGGGGGTACACTCCTACGAGCAGTACTTC	CASSLELAGVHSYEQYF
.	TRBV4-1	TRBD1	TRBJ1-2	TGCGCCAGCAGCCAACCGGGACAGACCGTCTCGGAAGGCTACACCTTC	CASSQPGQTVSEGYTF
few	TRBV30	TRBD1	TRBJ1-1	TGTGCCTGGAGTGTACAGGGGGGGCACACTGAAGCTTTCTTT	CAWSVQGGHTEAFF
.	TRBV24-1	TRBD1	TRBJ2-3	TGTGCCACCAGTGGTCCGGGACAGGGTGGCGATACGCAGTATTTT	CATSGPGQGGDTQYF
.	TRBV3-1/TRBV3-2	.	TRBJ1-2	TGTGCCAGCACCTACAGTAGGGAAGGGAGCTATGGCTACACCTTC	CASTYSREGSYGYTF
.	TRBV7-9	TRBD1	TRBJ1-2	TGTGCCAGCAGACCAGGGACAGGGGACGGCTACACCTTC	CASRPGTGDGYTF
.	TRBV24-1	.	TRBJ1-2	TGTGCCACCAGCGGGCGAGGGCTTAACTATGGCTACACCTTC	CATSGRGLNYGYTF
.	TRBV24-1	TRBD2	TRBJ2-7	TGTGCCACCAGTGATACAAGCGGGGGGGTCGAGCAGTACTTC	CATSDTSGGVEQYF
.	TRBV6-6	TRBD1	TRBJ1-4	TGTGCCAGCAGTCGGACAGGGGGTGAAAAACTGTTTTTT	CASSRTGGEKLFF
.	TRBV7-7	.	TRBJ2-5	TGTGCCAGCAGCTTAGGGGGCCATTTCCAGGAGACCCAGTACTTC	CASSLGGHFQETQYF
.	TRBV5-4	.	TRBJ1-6	TGTGCCAGCAGCTTGGTACAGTCGGTGGATTCACCCCTCCACTTT	CASSLVQSVDSPLHF
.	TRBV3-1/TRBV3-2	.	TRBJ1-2	TGTGCCAGCAGCCAAGAAACCGGCGGGTTGGGCTACACCTTC	CASSQETGGLGYTF
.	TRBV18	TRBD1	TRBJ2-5	TGTGCCAGCTCAGCCGACAGGGGGCGGAAGACCCAGTACTTC	CASSADRGRKTQYF
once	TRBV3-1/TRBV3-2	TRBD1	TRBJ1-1	TGTGCCAGCAGCGGTGACAGGGGTAACACTGAAGCTTTCTTT	CASSGDRGNTEAFF
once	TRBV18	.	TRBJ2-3	TGTGCCAGCTCACCCCTACAGAAGGTCACCACAAATACGCAGTATTTT	CASSPLQKVTTNTQYF
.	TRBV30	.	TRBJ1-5	TGTGCCTGGAGTGTACCCCAGCGGACCCAGAATCAGCCCCAGCATTTT	CAWSVPQRTQNQPQHF
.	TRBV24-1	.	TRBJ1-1	TGTGCCACCAGTGATTTGTATAACACTGAAGCTTTCTTT	CATSDLYNTEAFF
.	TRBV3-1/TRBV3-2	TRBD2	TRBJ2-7	TGTGCCAGCAGCCAACGGGGACTAGCGGGGGGCGAGCAGTACTTC	CASSQRGLAGGEQYF
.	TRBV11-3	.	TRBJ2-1	TGTGCCAGCAGCTTGAGGGCCGGGATCTACAATGAGCAGTTCTTC	CASSLRAGIYNEQFF
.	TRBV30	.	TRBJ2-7	TGTGCCTGGAGTGAAAGGGGTAACGAGCAGTACTTC	CAWSERGNEQYF
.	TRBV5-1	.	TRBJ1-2	TGCGCCAGCAGCTTTTCAGGGAGGGGCCTGTATGGCTACACCTTC	CASSFSGRGLYGYTF
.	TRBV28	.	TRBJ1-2	TGTGCCAGCACCCCACAAGAGGCCTATGGCTACACCTTC	CASTPQEAYGYTF
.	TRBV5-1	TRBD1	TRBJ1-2	TGCGCCAGCAGCTTAACGGACAGGTTCTCCTATGGCTACACCTTC	CASSLTDRFSYGYTF
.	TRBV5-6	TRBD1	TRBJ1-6	TGTGCCAGCAGCCCTATGGGAGCCCGGGACAGAAGGTCTTCACCCCTCCACTTT	CASSPMGARDRRSSPLHF
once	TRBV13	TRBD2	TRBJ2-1	TGTGCCAGCAGCTTGGCAAGTAGCGGGCCTTACAATGAGCAGTTCTTC	CASSLASSGPYNEQFF
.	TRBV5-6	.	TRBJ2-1	TGTGCCAGCAGCGGAACAGGGCCCTCGGAGCAGTTCTTC	CASSGTGPSEQFF
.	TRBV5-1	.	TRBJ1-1	TGCGCCAGCAGCCCAAATCCGGACACTGAAGCTTTCTTT	CASSPNPDTEAFF
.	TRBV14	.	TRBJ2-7	TGTGCCAGCAGCCAAGGTTCAGGGTTCGAGCAGTACTTC	CASSQGSGFEQYF
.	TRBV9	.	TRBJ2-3	TGTGCCAGCAGCGTAGCCCCGGGACTTCCAGATACGCAGTATTTT	CASSVAPGLPDTQYF
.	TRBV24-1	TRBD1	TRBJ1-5	TGTGCCACCAGTGATTACGGACAGGCGGAGCCCCAGCATTTT	CATSDYGQAEPQHF
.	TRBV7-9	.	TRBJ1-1	TGTGCCAGCAGCTTAACACAGTTGAACACTGAAGCTTTCTTT	CASSLTQLNTEAFF
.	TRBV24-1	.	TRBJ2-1	TGTGCCACCAGTGGGCCCAAAACAAATGAGCAGTTCTTC	CATSGPKTNEQFF
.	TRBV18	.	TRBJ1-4	TGTGCCAGCTCACCCGGCCAGGGAGGGGGTGAAAAACTGTTTTTT	CASSPGQGGGEKLFF
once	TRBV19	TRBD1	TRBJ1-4	TGTGCCAGTAGTCCTGGGACAGCGGGCGAAAAACTGTTTTTT	CASSPGTAGEKLFF
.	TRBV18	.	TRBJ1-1	TGTGCCAGCTCACCACCGTCCTACACTGAAGCTTTCTTT	CASSPPSYTEAFF
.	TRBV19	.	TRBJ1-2	TGTGCCAGCAAACCACGGACAGAGTACACCCCTCGGATAGGTGGCTACACCTTC	CASKPRTEYTPRIGGYTF